This TCR beta chain was recovered during a study of cytomegalovirus exposure and HLA in healthy donors. Across the whole study: Earlier findings included roughly 120 million unique TCR beta sequences obtained from approximately 170 million T cells.

The CDR3 has 14 residues. The trim removed 8 bases at V and 11 bases at J, leaving 14 bases unmatched. CDR1 MNHEY and CDR2 SVGAGI come from the germline V gene. The donors (healthy individuals) were bone marrow donors. About this clone itself: Its antigen is unidentified.

Vbeta (60) and Jbeta (13) primers were used in the PCR. The repertoire was sequenced with immunoSEQ multiplex PCR; TCRdb's copy has only in-frame clones and lacks some. Found here are roughly 170,000 clones, about 77% of them singletons; the top ten hold roughly 1.3%. Study results and limitations: Cytomegalovirus association was assigned to about 150 TCR beta chains. Researchers left out some V segments, among them TRBV6-2 and TRBV6-3, as indistinguishable.

This receptor was identified in a young man in good health and CMV-seronegative. The genes are TRBV6-5 and TRBJ1-4, with 7 bases identical to TRBD1. Material: PBMCs. DNA for the CDR3: TGTGCCAGCTCCAAGGCGGAGGGGGCGCTTAAACTGTTTTTT. It yields the protein CASSKAEGALKLFF.